This T cell receptor beta chain was documented in a study of T cell responses to AZD1222 COVID-19 vaccine. TCRdb's copy holds only in-frame clones and misses some; the assay was immunoSEQ multiplex PCR. The sample lists around 83,000 clones; 92% were seen once. The germline gives CDR1 SNHLY, CDR2 FYNNEI. Between the trimmed V and J ends, which lost 5 bases and 10 bases, there was a span of 11 bases. This CDR3 spans 11 amino acids. The V call is TRBV2, the J call TRBJ1-1, with D possibly matching TRBD1 (5 bases). The sample here was peripheral blood, taken on day 0 of AZD1222 vaccination. The receptor was derived from an adult in good health. This CDR3 reads CASSTGRAAFF. CDR3 in DNA: TGTGCCAGCAGTACAGGTAGGGCAGCTTTCTTT.